The clone carrying this TCR beta chain was seen repeatedly, ten times or more. The antigen is unknown. Germline CDR1 and CDR2: MDHEN and SYDVKM. There are 15 residues in the CDR3. The ends were cut back, 6 bases at V and 0 bases at J, with 14 bases in the middle. Duration under 3 months, a NOSPECS grade of at least 4, and a Clinical Activity Score of at least 3 characterized the ophthalmopathy patients. Diagnosis relied on clinical symptoms, serum thyroxine and TRAb, thyroid ultrasound and orbital computed tomography. The PBMCs had their origin in less than 13 ml of fresh peripheral blood. The data stem from a study of T cells in Graves' hyperthyroidism and ophthalmopathy. Researchers amplified the TCR beta CDR3 regions from RNA transcripts. The HTBI primer set was used in a first-round RT-PCR of the TCR CDR3. Each CDR3 protein is one row after TCRdb ran MiXCR on the multiplex PCR reads. The sample has under 600,000 distinct CDR3 sequences, approximately 16% seen once.

Study observations and caveats: Blood also showed most of the thyroid clonotypes that were expanded above 0.001.

What was sequenced was blood. The gene calls are TRBV28 and TRBJ1-1; D uncertain. The origin of this receptor is a woman aged 35 to 49 with Graves' ophthalmopathy. The CDR3 loop reads CASRSGRALNTEAFF. The DNA of the CDR3 is TGTGCCAGCAGATCGGGTCGGGCCCTGAACACTGAAGCTTTCTTT.